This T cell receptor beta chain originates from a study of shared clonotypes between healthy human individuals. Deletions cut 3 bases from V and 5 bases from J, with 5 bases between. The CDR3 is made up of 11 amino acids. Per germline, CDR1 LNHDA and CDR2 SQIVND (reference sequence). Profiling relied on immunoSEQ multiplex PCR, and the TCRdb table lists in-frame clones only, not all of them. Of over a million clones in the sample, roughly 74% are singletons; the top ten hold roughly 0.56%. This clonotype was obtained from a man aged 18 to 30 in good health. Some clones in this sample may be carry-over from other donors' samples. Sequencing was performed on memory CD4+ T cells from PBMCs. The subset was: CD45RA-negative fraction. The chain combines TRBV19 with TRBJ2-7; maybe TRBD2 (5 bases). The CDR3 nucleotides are TGTGCCAGTAGTATGAGGGACGAGCAGTACTTC. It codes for CASSMRDEQYF. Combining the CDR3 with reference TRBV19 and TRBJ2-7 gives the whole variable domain DGGITQSPKYLFRKEGQNVTLSCEQNLNHDAMYWYRQDPGQGLRLIYYSQIVNDFQKGDIAEGYSVSREKKESFPLTVTSAQKNPTAFYLCASSMRDEQYFGPGTRLTVT.